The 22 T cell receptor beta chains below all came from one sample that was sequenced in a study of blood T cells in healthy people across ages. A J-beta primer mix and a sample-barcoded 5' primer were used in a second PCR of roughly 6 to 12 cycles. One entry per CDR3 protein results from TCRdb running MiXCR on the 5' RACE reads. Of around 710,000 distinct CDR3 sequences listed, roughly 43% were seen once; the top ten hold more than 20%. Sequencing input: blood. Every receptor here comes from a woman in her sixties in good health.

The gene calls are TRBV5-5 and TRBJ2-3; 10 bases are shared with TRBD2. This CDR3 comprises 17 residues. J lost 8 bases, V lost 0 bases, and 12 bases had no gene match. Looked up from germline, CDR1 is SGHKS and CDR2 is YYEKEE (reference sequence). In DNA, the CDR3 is TGTGCCAGCAGCTTGGGGGGGAGCGGGAGGGCCGCGGTTACGCAGTATTTT. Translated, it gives CASSLGGSGRAAVTQYF. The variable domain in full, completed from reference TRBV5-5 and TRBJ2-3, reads DAGVTQSPTHLIKTRGQQVTLRCSPISGHKSVSWYQQVLGQGPQFIFQYYEKEERGRGNFPDRFSARQFPNYSSELNVNALLLGDSALYLCASSLGGSGRAAVTQYFGPGTRLTVL.

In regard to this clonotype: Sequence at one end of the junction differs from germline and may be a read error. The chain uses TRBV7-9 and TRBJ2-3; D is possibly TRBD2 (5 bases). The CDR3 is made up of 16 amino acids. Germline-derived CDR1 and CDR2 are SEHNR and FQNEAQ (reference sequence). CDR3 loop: CASSPDEGFITDAQYF. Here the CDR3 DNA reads TGTGCCAGCAGCCCAGACGAGGGTTTTATCACAGATGCGCAGTATTTT. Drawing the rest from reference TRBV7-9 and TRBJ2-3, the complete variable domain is DTGVSQNPRHKITKRGQNVTFRCDPISEHNRLYWYRQTLGQGPEFLTYFQNEAQLEKSRLLSDRFSAERPKGSFSTLEIQRTEQGDSAMYLCASSPDEGFITDAQYFGPGTRLTVL.

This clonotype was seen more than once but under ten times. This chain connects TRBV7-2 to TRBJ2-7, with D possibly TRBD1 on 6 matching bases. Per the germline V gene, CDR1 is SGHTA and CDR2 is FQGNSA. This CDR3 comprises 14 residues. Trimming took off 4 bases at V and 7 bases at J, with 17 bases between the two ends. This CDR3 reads CASSSNRVSDEQYF. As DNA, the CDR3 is TGTGCCAGCAGCTCAAACAGGGTAAGCGATGAGCAGTACTTC.

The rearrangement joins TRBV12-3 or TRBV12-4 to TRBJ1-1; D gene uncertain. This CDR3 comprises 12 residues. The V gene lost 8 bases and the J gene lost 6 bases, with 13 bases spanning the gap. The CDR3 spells CASGPVPPEAFF. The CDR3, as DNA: TGTGCCAGCGGCCCGGTTCCGCCTGAAGCTTTCTTT.

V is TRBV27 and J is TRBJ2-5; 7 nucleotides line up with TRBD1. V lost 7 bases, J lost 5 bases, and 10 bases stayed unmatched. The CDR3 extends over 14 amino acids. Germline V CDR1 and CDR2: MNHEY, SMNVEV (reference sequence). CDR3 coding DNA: TGTGCCAGCACCCGTTCAGGGGGTGTGGAGACCCAGTACTTC. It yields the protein CASTRSGGVETQYF.

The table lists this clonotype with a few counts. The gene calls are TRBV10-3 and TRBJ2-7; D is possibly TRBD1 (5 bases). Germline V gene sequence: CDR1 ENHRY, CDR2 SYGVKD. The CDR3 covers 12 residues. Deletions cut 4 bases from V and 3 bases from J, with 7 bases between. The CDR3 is CAISGGSYEQYF. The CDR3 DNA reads TGTGCCATCAGTGGGGGCAGCTACGAGCAGTACTTC.

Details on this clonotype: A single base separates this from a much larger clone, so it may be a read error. CDR3 region: CSAGTVKETQFF. CDR3 DNA sequence: TGCAGCGCCGGGACAGTTAAAGAGACCCAGTTCTTC. V is TRBV29-1 and J is TRBJ2-5; 7 bases line up with TRBD1. The DNA end lines up better with TRBJ2-1; the J call may be wrong. Germline-derived CDR1 and CDR2 are SQVTM and ANQGSEA. The CDR3 is 12 amino acids.

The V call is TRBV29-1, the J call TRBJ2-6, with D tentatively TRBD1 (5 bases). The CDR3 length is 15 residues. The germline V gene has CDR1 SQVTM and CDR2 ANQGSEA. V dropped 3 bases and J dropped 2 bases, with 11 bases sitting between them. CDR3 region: CSVEDTRAGANVLTF. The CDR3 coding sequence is TGCAGCGTTGAGGACACTCGAGCTGGGGCCAACGTCCTGACTTTC. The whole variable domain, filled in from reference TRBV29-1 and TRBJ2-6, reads SAVISQKPSRDICQRGTSLTIQCQVDSQVTMMFWYRQQPGQSLTLIATANQGSEATYESGFVIDKFPISRPNLTFSTLTVSNMSPEDSSIYLCSVEDTRAGANVLTFGAGSRLTVL.

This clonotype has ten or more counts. The CDR3 protein is CASRGLAGVGADTQYF. DNA of the CDR3: TGCGCCAGCAGAGGACTAGCGGGAGTCGGTGCAGATACGCAGTATTTT. V is TRBV5-1 and J is TRBJ2-3, with 13 nucleotides matching TRBD2. This CDR3 spans 16 amino acids. Germline assignment: CDR1 SGHRS and CDR2 YFSETQ. V shed 5 bases and J 4 bases; nucleotides not matched to a gene: 7.

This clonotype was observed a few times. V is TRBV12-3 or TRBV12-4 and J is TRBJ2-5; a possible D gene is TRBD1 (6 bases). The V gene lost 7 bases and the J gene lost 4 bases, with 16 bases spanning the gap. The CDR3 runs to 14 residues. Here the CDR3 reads CASTLWGRGETQYF. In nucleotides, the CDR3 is TGTGCCAGCACCTTGTGGGGGCGCGGAGAGACCCAGTACTTC.

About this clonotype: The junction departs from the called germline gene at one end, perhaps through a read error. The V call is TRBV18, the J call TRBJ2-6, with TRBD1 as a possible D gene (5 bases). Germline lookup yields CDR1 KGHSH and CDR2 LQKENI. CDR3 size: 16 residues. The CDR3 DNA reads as TGTGCCAGTTACAGCCTTCTCAACTCTGGGGCCAACGCCCTGACTTTC. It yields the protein CASYSLLNSGANALTF.

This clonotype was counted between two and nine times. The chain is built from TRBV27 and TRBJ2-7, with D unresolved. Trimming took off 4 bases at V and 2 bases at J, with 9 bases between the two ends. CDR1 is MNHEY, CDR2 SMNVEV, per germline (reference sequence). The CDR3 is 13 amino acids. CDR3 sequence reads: CASSWRDAYEQYF. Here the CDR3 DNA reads TGTGCCAGCAGTTGGCGCGACGCCTACGAGCAGTACTTC.

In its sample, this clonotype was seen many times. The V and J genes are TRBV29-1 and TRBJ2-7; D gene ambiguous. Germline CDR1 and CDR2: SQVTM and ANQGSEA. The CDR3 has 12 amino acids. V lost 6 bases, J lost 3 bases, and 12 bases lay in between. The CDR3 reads CSVADSLYEQYF. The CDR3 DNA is TGCAGCGTCGCCGACTCACTCTACGAGCAGTACTTC.

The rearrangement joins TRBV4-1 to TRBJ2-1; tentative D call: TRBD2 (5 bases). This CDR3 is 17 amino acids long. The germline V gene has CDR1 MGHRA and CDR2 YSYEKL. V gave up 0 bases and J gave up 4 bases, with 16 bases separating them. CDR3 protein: CASSQEEAGAAYNEQFF. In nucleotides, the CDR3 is TGCGCCAGCAGCCAAGAAGAGGCAGGAGCGGCTTACAATGAGCAGTTCTTC.

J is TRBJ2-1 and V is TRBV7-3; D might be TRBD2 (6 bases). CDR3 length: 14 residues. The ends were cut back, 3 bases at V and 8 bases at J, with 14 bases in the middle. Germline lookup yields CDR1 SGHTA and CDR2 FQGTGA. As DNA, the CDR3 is TGTGCCAGCAGCTTTGGGCGGGATAGGGATGAGCAGTTCTTC. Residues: CASSFGRDRDEQFF.

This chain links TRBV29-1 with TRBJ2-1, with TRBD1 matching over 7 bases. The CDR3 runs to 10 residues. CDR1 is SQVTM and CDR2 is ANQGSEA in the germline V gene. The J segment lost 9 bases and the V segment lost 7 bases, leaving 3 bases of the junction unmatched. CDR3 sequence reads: CSAQGSEQFF. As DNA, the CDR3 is TGCAGCGCACAGGGGAGTGAGCAGTTCTTC.

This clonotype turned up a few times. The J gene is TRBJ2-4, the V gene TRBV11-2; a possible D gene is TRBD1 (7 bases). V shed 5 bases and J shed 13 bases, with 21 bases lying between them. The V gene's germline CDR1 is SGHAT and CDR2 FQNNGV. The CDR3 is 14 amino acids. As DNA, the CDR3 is TGTGCCAGCAGCAGAGACAGGGCGGAGGGGGAGCAGTACTTC. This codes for CASSRDRAEGEQYF.

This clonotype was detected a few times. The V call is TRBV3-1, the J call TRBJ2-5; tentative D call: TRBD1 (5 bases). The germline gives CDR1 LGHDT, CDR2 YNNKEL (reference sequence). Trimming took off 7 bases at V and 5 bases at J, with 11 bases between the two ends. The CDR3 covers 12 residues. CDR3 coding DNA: TGTGCCAGCAATAGGGCAGGGGAGACCCAGTACTTC. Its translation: CASNRAGETQYF.

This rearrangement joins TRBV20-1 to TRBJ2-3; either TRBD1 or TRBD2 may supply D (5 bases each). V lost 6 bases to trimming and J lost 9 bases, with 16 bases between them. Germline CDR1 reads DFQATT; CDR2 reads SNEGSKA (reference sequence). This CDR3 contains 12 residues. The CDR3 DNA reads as TGCAGTGCCCGCCTTCAGGGCGGGACGCAGTATTTT. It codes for CSARLQGGTQYF.

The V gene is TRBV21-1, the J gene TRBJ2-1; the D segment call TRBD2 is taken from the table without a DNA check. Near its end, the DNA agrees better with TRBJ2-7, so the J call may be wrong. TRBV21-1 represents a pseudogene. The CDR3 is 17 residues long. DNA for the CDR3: TGTGCCAGCAGAATTTACCTAGCGGAAAGCTCCTACAATGAGCAGTACTTC. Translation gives CASRIYLAESSYNEQYF.

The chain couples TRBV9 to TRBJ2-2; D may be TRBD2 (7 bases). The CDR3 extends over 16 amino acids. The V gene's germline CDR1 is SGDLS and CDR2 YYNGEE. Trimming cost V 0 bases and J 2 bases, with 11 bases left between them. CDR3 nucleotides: TGTGCCAGCAGCGTAGTCCCGGGGGGCAACACCGGGGAGCTGTTTTTT. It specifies CASSVVPGGNTGELFF.

The CDR3 reads CATSRGGYEQYF. The CDR3 DNA is TGTGCCACCAGCAGAGGAGGCTACGAGCAGTACTTC. This rearrangement joins TRBV15 to TRBJ2-7; no firm D call. Germline CDR1 LNHNV, CDR2 YYDKDF (reference sequence). The V and J ends lost 1 base and 3 bases respectively, with 4 bases between them. This CDR3 contains 12 residues.